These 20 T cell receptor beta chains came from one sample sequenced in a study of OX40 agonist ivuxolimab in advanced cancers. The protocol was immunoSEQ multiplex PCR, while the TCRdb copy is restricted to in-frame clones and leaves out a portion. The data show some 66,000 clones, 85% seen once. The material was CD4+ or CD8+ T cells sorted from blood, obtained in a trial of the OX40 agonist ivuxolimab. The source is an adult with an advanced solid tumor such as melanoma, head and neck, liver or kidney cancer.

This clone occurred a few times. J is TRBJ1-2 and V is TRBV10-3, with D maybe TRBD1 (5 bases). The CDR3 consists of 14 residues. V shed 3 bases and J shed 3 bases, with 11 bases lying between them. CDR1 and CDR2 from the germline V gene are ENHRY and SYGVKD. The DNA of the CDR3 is TGTGCCATCAGTGACCCCTTGGGGGACTATGGCTACACCTTC. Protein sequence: CAISDPLGDYGYTF.

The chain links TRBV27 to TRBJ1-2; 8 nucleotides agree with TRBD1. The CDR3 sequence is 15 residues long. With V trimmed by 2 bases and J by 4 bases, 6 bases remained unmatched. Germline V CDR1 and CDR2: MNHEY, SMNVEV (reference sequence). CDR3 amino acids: CASSLRAGGPYGYTF. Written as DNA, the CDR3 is TGTGCCAGCAGTTTAAGGGCAGGGGGCCCCTATGGCTACACCTTC.

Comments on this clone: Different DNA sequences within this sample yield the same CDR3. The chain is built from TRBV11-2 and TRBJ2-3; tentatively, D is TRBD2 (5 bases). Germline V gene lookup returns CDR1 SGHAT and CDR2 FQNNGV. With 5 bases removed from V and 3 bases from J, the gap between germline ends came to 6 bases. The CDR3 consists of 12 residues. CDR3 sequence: CASSRGTDTQYF. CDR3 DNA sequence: TGTGCCAGCAGCCGGGGAACAGATACGCAGTATTTT.

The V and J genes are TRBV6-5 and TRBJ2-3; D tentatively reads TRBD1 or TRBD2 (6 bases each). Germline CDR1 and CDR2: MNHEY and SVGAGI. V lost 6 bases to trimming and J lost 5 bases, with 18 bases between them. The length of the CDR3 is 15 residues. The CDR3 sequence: CASSNQEGVLDTQYF. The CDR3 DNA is TGTGCCAGCAGCAACCAGGAGGGGGTTTTAGATACGCAGTATTTT.

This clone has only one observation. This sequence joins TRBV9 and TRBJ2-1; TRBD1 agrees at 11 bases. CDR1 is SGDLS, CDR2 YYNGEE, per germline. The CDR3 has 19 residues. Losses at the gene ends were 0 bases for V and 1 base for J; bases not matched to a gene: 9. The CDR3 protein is CASSVGTGGLRSSYNEQFF. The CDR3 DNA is TGTGCCAGCAGCGTAGGGACAGGGGGCCTTAGATCATCCTACAATGAGCAGTTCTTC.

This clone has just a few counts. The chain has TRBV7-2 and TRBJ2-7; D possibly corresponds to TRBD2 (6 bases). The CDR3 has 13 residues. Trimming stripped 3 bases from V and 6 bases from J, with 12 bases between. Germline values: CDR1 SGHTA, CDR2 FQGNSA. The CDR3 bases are TGTGCCAGCAGCTTTTCGACTAGTACCGAGCAGTACTTC. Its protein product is CASSFSTSTEQYF.

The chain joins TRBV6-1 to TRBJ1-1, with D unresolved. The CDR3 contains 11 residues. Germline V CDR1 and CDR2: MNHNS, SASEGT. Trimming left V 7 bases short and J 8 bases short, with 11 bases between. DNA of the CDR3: TGTGCCAGCATAGAGTTGCGGGAAGCTTTCTTT. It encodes CASIELREAFF.

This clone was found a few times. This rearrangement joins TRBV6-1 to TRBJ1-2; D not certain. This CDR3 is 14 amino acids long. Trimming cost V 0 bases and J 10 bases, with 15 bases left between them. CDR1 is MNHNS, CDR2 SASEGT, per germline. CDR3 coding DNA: TGTGCCAGCAGTGAAGCTAAGGTTCGTCACACCTACACCTTC. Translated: CASSEAKVRHTYTF.

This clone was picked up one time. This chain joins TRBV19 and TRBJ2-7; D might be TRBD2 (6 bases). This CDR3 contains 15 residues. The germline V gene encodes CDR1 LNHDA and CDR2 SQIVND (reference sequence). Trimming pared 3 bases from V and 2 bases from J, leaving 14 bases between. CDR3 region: CASSIGGTVTYEQYF. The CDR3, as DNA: TGTGCCAGTAGTATTGGGGGGACGGTTACCTACGAGCAGTACTTC.

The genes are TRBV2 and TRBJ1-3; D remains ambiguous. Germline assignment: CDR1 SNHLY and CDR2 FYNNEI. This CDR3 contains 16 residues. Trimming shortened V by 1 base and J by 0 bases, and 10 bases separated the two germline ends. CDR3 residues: CASSEERVHSGNTIYF. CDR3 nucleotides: TGTGCCAGCAGTGAAGAAAGGGTCCACTCTGGAAACACCATATATTTT.

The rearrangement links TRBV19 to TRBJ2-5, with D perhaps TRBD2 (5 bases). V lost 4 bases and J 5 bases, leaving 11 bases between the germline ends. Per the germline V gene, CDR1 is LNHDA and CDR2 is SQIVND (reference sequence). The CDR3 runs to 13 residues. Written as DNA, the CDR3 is TGTGCCAGTAGTAGCACTAGTTTGGAGACCCAGTACTTC. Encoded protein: CASSSTSLETQYF.

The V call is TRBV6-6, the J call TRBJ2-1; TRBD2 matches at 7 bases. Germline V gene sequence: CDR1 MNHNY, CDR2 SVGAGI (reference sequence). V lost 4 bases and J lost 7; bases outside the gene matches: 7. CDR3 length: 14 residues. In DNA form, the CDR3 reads TGTGCCAGCAGTTCCACTAGCGAGAGGAATGAGCAGTTCTTC. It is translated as CASSSTSERNEQFF.

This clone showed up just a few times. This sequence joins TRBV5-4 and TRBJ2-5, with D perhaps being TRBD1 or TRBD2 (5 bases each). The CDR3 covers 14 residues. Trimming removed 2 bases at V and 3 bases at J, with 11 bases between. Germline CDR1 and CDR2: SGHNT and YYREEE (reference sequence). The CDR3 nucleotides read TGTGCCAGCAGCTTTCTTGGGGGAGAAGAGACCCAGTACTTC. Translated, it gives CASSFLGGEETQYF.

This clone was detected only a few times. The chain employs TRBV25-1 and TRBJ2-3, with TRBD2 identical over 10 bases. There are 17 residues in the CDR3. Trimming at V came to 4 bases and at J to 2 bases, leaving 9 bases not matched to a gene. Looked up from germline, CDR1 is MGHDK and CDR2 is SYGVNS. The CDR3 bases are TGTGCCAGCAGTGTTGGTAGCGGGGGGCCCCTCACAGATACGCAGTATTTT. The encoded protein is CASSVGSGGPLTDTQYF.

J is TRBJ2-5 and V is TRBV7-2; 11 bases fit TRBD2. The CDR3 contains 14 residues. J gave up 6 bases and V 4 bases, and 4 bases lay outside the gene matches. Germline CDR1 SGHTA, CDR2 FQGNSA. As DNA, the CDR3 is TGTGCCAGCAGCTATAGCGGGGGGGAAAAGACCCAGTACTTC. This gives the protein CASSYSGGEKTQYF. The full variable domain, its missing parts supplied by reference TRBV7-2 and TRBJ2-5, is GAGVSQSPSNKVTEKGKDVELRCDPISGHTALYWYRQSLGQGLEFLIYFQGNSAPDKSGLPSDRFSAERTGGSVSTLTIQRTQQEDSAVYLCASSYSGGEKTQYFGPGTRLLVL.

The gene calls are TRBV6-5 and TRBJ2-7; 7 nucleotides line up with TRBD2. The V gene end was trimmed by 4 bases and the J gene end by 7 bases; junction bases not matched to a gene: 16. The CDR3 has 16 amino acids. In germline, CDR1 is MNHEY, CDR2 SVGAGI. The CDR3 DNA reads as TGTGCCAGCAGTTCCCCGAGAGGGGAGGGCCGTGGGGAGCAGTACTTC. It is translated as CASSSPRGEGRGEQYF.

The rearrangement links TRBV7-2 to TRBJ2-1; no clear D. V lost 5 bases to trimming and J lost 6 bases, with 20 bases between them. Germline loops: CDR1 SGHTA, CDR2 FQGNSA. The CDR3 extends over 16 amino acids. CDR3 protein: CASSASRLVFRNEQFF. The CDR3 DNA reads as TGTGCCAGCAGCGCCAGTCGGCTAGTCTTCCGCAATGAGCAGTTCTTC.

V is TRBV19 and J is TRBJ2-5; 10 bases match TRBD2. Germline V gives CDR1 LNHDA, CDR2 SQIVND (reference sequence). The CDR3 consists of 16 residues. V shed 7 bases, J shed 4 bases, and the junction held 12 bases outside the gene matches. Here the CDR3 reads CASTYRASGSSETQYF. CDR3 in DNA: TGTGCCAGTACCTATCGGGCTAGCGGGAGTTCAGAGACCCAGTACTTC.

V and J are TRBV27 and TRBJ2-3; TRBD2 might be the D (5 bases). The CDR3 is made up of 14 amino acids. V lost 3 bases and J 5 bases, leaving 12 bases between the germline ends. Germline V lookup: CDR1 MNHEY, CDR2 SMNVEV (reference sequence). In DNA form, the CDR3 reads TGTGCCAGCAGTTTCCTCCTAGCCCAAGATACGCAGTATTTT. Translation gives CASSFLLAQDTQYF.

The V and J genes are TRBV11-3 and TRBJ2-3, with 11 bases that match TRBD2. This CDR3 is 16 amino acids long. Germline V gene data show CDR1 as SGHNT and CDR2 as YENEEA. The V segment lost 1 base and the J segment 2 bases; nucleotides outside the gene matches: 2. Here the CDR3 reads CASSLGTSGFTDTQYF. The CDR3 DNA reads TGTGCCAGCAGCTTAGGGACTAGCGGGTTCACAGATACGCAGTATTTT.